This is a list of T cell receptor beta chains from one sample in a study of blood T cells in healthy people across ages. MiXCR was run by TCRdb on the 5' RACE reads, yielding one entry per CDR3 protein. The sample contains about 1.8 million distinct CDR3 sequences, roughly 49% of which appear only once. Sequencing was done on a sample of blood. The receptors shown here come from a woman aged 40 to 55 in good health. Each CDR3 is given with its conserved first and last residue. A D gene is named only where the DNA matches it firmly. The size entry is marked missing in some rows and otherwise reads once, few, many or a size class.

D gene	CDR3 length	clone size	V gene	J gene	CDR3 DNA	CDR3 protein
TRBD1	15	many	TRBV15	TRBJ2-1	TGTGCCACCAGTAACGGACAGGGGGCTGCAAATGAGCAGTTCTTC	CATSNGQGAANEQFF
TRBD1	14	many	TRBV7-2	TRBJ2-5	TGTGCCAGCAGCCCAGGGACAGGGTGGGAGACCCAGTACTTC	CASSPGTGWETQYF
NA	15	NA	TRBV12-3/TRBV12-4	TRBJ2-1	TGTGCCAGCAGCTCAGATAATAGGCCCTACAATGAGCAGTTCTTC	CASSSDNRPYNEQFF
NA	14	many	TRBV5-1	TRBJ2-5	TGCGCCAGCAGCTTTGGCCCATTACAAGAGACCCAGTACTTC	CASSFGPLQETQYF
NA	14	NA	TRBV5-5	TRBJ1-4	TGTGCCAGCAGCCCACCGACGGGAAATGAAAAACTGTTTTTT	CASSPPTGNEKLFF
NA	15	NA	TRBV6-5	TRBJ1-5	TGTGCCAGCAGTTCCATGGACACCCGCAATCAGCCCCAGCATTTT	CASSSMDTRNQPQHF
NA	15	few	TRBV27	TRBJ2-1	TGTGCCAGCAGTTTTATGGGGGCAAAGGGCGTTGAGCAGTTCTTC	CASSFMGAKGVEQFF
NA	14	NA	TRBV15	TRBJ2-1	TGTGCCACCAGCAGAGATCTGGCCTCCAATGAGCAGTTCTTC	CATSRDLASNEQFF
TRBD2	14	NA	TRBV28	TRBJ2-1	TGTGCCAGCAGTTTTAGCGGGGCGGCAGATGAGCAGTTCTTC	CASSFSGAADEQFF
NA	13	NA	TRBV5-1	TRBJ2-1	TGCGCCAGCAGCTTGAGCCCTAAATATGAGCAGTTCTTC	CASSLSPKYEQFF
TRBD1	14	NA	TRBV20-1	TRBJ2-3	TGCAGTGCAACCGGGACAGGGTTGACAGATACGCAGTATTTT	CSATGTGLTDTQYF
TRBD1	14	NA	TRBV7-2	TRBJ1-6	TGTGCCAGCAGCTCCGGACAGGTTATTTCACCCCTCCACTTT	CASSSGQVISPLHF
TRBD2	15	NA	TRBV12-3/TRBV12-4	TRBJ2-1	TGTGCCAGCAGGACCGGGGGGGCAGTGTGGAGTGAGCAGTTCTTC	CASRTGGAVWSEQFF
TRBD1	17	NA	TRBV6-6	TRBJ2-2	TGTGCCAGCAGTTACCCTAGGACAGGCACGAACACCGGGGAGCTGTTTTTT	CASSYPRTGTNTGELFF
TRBD2	14	NA	TRBV7-2	TRBJ2-7	TGTGCCAGCAGCCGTATAGCGGGGGGGTACGAGCAGTACTTC	CASSRIAGGYEQYF
NA	14	many	TRBV12-3/TRBV12-4	TRBJ2-5	TGTGCCAGCAGAGCCCTAGGAAGAGAAGAGACCCAGTACTTC	CASRALGREETQYF
TRBD2	14	NA	TRBV7-2	TRBJ2-3	TGTGCCAGCAGCTTAGGACTAGCGAGAGATACGCAGTATTTT	CASSLGLARDTQYF
TRBD2	14	NA	TRBV2	TRBJ2-7	TGTGCCAGCAGTTCCGGGACTAGCGGGATGGAGCAGTACTTC	CASSSGTSGMEQYF
NA	13	NA	TRBV27	TRBJ2-3	TGTGCCAGCCGCCGATCTGGTACAGATACGCAGTATTTT	CASRRSGTDTQYF
TRBD1	13	few	TRBV20-1	TRBJ2-6	TGCAGTGCCGGGACAGGGACGGCCAACGTCCTGACTTTC	CSAGTGTANVLTF
NA	14	few	TRBV7-9	TRBJ1-6	TGTGCCAGCAGCCGCGGGGGGGCTAATTCACCCCTCCACTTT	CASSRGGANSPLHF
TRBD1	16	NA	TRBV18	TRBJ2-7	TGTGCCAGCTCACCTACCTTCAGGGGGAAGGGGTACGACCAGTACTTC	CASSPTFRGKGYDQYF
NA	13	few	TRBV27	TRBJ2-5	TGTGCCAGCATGGGCCCTGAGGTCTTAAAGCAGTACTTC	CASMGPEVLKQYF
TRBD1	18	few	TRBV6-1	TRBJ2-6	TGTGCCAGCAGGAGAAGGGGACAGGGCCCCTCTGGGGCCAACGTCCTGACTTTC	CASRRRGQGPSGANVLTF
NA	13	few	TRBV7-2	TRBJ2-7	TGTGCCAGCAGCGCCCGGGCAGCCTACGAGCAGTACTTC	CASSARAAYEQYF
NA	13	NA	TRBV9	TRBJ2-7	TGTGCCAGCAGCGCTTCCGAGGGAAACGAGCAGTACTTC	CASSASEGNEQYF
NA	15	NA	TRBV7-2	TRBJ2-5	TGTGCCAGCAGCCCTAGGGCAGAAACCCGGGAGACCCAGTACTTC	CASSPRAETRETQYF
NA	15	NA	TRBV5-1	TRBJ2-5	TGCGCCAGCAGCTTGGGGCTGACGACCCAAGAGACCCAGTACTTC	CASSLGLTTQETQYF
NA	12	NA	TRBV4-3	TRBJ2-3	TGCGCCAGCAGCCATTTCTCAGGGACGCAGTATTTT	CASSHFSGTQYF
TRBD1	16	NA	TRBV20-1	TRBJ1-2	TGCAGTGCCCAATTTCTAAGGGACAGTGTTAGGTATGGCTACACCTTC	CSAQFLRDSVRYGYTF
TRBD1	15	NA	TRBV12-3/TRBV12-4	TRBJ1-1	TGTGCCAGCAACCTTGGGGGGGACAGGGCCACTGAAGCTTTCTTT	CASNLGGDRATEAFF
NA	14	few	TRBV5-1	TRBJ2-3	TGCGCCAGCAGCCACGACGCGGAGAGGGATACGCAGTATTTT	CASSHDAERDTQYF
TRBD1	17	NA	TRBV15	TRBJ2-7	TGTGCCACCAGCAGATTTCAGGCGGGGACAGGGGGCTCCGAGCAGTACTTC	CATSRFQAGTGGSEQYF
NA	11	many	TRBV29-1	TRBJ2-7	TGCAGCGTTGAATTACGGGACGAGCAGTACTTC	CSVELRDEQYF
NA	13	NA	TRBV19	TRBJ2-7	TGTGCCAGTAGACGACGGAGCTCCTACGAGCAGTACTTC	CASRRRSSYEQYF
TRBD1	14	few	TRBV7-8	TRBJ2-7	TGTGCCAGCATGCCGGACAGGGTCGTTATGGAGCAGTACTTC	CASMPDRVVMEQYF
NA	14	NA	TRBV20-1	TRBJ2-1	TGCAGTGCCAAGGCGCCTCTGACAAACAATGAGCAGTTCTTC	CSAKAPLTNNEQFF